The rows below give T cell receptor beta chains drawn from one sample of a study of cytomegalovirus exposure and HLA in healthy donors. Profiled with immunoSEQ multiplex PCR; TCRdb holds only in-frame clones, not every one. The sample includes about 150,000 clones, approximately 81% of them seen just once. Sequenced material: PBMCs. Receptor source: a man aged 25-40 years in good health and CMV-seropositive. CDR3s include the opening cysteine and the closing phenylalanine or tryptophan. Each record gives: J gene, V gene, D gene, clone size, CDR3 DNA, CDR3 protein. A D gene is named only where the DNA matches it firmly. The size field is filled for only some rows; it gives once, few, many or a size class.

J: TRBJ2-3
V: TRBV11-3
D: .
size: .
DNA: TGTGCCAGCAGCTTAGGAGGGGATACGCAGTATTTT
CDR3: CASSLGGDTQYF

J: TRBJ2-2
V: TRBV5-4
D: .
size: once
DNA: TGTGCCAGCAGTTCATTTAGCGGGAACACCGGGGAGCTGTTTTTT
CDR3: CASSSFSGNTGELFF

J: TRBJ1-1
V: TRBV5-4
D: .
size: few
DNA: TGTGCCAGCAGCCCACCAGGGGCCGGGAACACTGAAGCTTTCTTT
CDR3: CASSPPGAGNTEAFF

J: TRBJ1-3
V: TRBV5-1
D: TRBD1
size: few
DNA: TGCGCCAGCAGCTCGATCGGGACAGGGGGAGAAAACACCATATATTTT
CDR3: CASSSIGTGGENTIYF

J: TRBJ2-7
V: TRBV4-1
D: .
size: .
DNA: TGCGCCAGCAGCCAGGAAGCGGTACTCTACGAGCAGTACTTC
CDR3: CASSQEAVLYEQYF

J: TRBJ2-1
V: TRBV29-1
D: TRBD2
size: .
DNA: TGCAGCGTTGACATCGCGGGAGTCTACAATGAGCAGTTCTTC
CDR3: CSVDIAGVYNEQFF

J: TRBJ2-2
V: TRBV5-5
D: .
size: .
DNA: TGTGCCAGCAGCTTGGTCGTGACCGGGGAGCTGTTTTTT
CDR3: CASSLVVTGELFF

J: TRBJ2-2
V: TRBV7-2
D: .
size: .
DNA: TGTGCCAGCAGCTTCATCACCGGGGAGCTGTTTTTT
CDR3: CASSFITGELFF

J: TRBJ1-2
V: TRBV5-6
D: TRBD1
size: .
DNA: TGTGCCAGCAGCTTAGGGACAGGGCGGGGCTACACCTTC
CDR3: CASSLGTGRGYTF

J: TRBJ2-3
V: TRBV27
D: TRBD2
size: few
DNA: TGTGCCACCCGAGCGGGAGACAGCACAGATACGCAGTATTTT
CDR3: CATRAGDSTDTQYF